The 18 T cell receptor beta chains below were found in one sample sequenced in a study of beta chain features in type 1 diabetes. All of the isolated RNA was reverse transcribed, so expressed TCRB transcripts were sequenced. Generated by immunoSEQ multiplex PCR, the TCRdb table keeps only in-frame clones and is missing some. The sample shows 65,000 to 85,000 clones, around 49% of them seen only once. Study-wide findings and caveats: Shortening of TCRB CDR3s, moderate but significant, appeared in all four CD4+ subsets of Type 1 diabetes patients.

These receptors have no known antigen. Sequencing used central memory CD4+ T cells from blood. The receptor source for this set is a man aged 25 to 45 with type 1 diabetes.

A word on this clone: One end of the junction fails to match germline, which may point to a read error. CDR3 in amino acids: CASSPRLELMNAEAFF. The CDR3 DNA sequence: TGTGCCAGCAGCCCCCGACTGGAGCTCATGAACGCTGAAGCTTTCTTT. This chain joins TRBV11-2 and TRBJ1-1; no firm D call. The CDR3 totals 16 residues. Germline V gene sequence: CDR1 SGHAT, CDR2 FQNNGV.

The chain links TRBV7-6 to TRBJ2-7; possibly TRBD2 for D (5 bases). V was clipped by 5 bases and J by 3 bases, with 14 bases between them. The CDR3 has 14 residues. Germline V gives CDR1 SGHVS, CDR2 FNYEAQ. CDR3 sequence (DNA): TGTGCCAGCAGCAAAAGCTCGGCGGGCTACGAGCAGTACTTC. Translating gives CASSKSSAGYEQYF.

This chain joins TRBV11-2 and TRBJ2-3; D gene uncertain. V was shortened by 3 bases and J by 6 bases, with 4 bases between the two germline ends. The germline CDR1 and CDR2 sequences are SGHAT and FQNNGV. The CDR3 loop spans 11 amino acids. The DNA of the CDR3 is TGTGCCAGCAGCTTCGGGGATACGCAGTATTTT. Residues: CASSFGDTQYF.

This sequence joins TRBV7-2 and TRBJ2-5; a weak D match, TRBD2 (7 bases). Deletions cut 5 bases from V and 4 bases from J, with 14 bases between. Germline loops: CDR1 SGHTA, CDR2 FQGNSA. The CDR3 is 14 residues long. The CDR3 DNA sequence: TGTGCCAGCAGCCGGGGGGCGGAGGGAGAGACCCAGTACTTC. Translation: CASSRGAEGETQYF.

The gene calls are TRBV19 and TRBJ1-2, with D hard to call. CDR3 size: 14 residues. From germline, CDR1 is LNHDA and CDR2 SQIVND (reference sequence). With 7 bases removed from V and 0 bases from J, the gap between germline ends came to 12 bases. CDR3 in amino acids: CASKATAANYGYTF. For the CDR3, the DNA is TGTGCCAGTAAAGCGACCGCGGCTAACTATGGCTACACCTTC.

The chain carries TRBV30 and TRBJ2-6; TRBD1 aligns across 10 bases. J lost 0 bases, V lost 5 bases, and 1 base had no gene match. The CDR3 has 15 residues. Germline CDR1 is GTSNPN and CDR2 is SVGIG (reference sequence). CDR3 nucleotide sequence: TGTGCCTGGGGACAGGGGGTCTCTGGGGCCAACGTCCTGACTTTC. Translated, it gives CAWGQGVSGANVLTF.

The chain links TRBV2 to TRBJ2-3, with 7 bases lining up with TRBD2. Trimming at V came to 0 bases and at J to 5 bases, leaving 2 bases not matched to a gene. Per germline, CDR1 SNHLY and CDR2 FYNNEI. The CDR3 totals 14 residues. The chain's CDR3 is CASSEAGGVDTQYF. The DNA for the CDR3 is TGTGCCAGCAGTGAAGCGGGAGGGGTAGATACGCAGTATTTT.

The chain couples TRBV4-1 to TRBJ1-5; no clear D gene. The germline gives CDR1 MGHRA, CDR2 YSYEKL. The CDR3 runs 14 residues. The V and J ends lost 0 bases and 5 bases respectively, with 8 bases between them. CDR3 sequence (DNA): TGCGCCAGCAGCCAAGATGGGCTGGATCAGCCCCAGCATTTT. Translated: CASSQDGLDQPQHF.

The chain joins TRBV19 to TRBJ1-5; the match to TRBD1 covers 8 bases. Germline values: CDR1 LNHDA, CDR2 SQIVND (reference sequence). With V trimmed by 5 bases and J by 3 bases, 6 bases remained unmatched. This CDR3 is built from 15 residues. The CDR3 DNA is TGTGCCAGTAGTCTACAGGGGGGGCCCAATCAGCCCCAGCATTTT. This codes for CASSLQGGPNQPQHF. The full variable domain, completed using reference TRBV19 and TRBJ1-5, is DGGITQSPKYLFRKEGQNVTLSCEQNLNHDAMYWYRQDPGQGLRLIYYSQIVNDFQKGDIAEGYSVSREKKESFPLTVTSAQKNPTAFYLCASSLQGGPNQPQHFGDGTRLSIL.

This clone showed up just a few times. This chain links TRBV7-2 with TRBJ2-3; the match to TRBD2 covers 9 bases. This CDR3 has 13 residues. J gave up 3 bases and V 6 bases, and 1 base lay outside the gene matches. Germline V gives CDR1 SGHTA, CDR2 FQGNSA. The CDR3 region has the DNA TGTGCCAGCAGGCGGGGGGGGACAGATACGCAGTATTTT. Translation gives CASRRGGTDTQYF.

This chain joins TRBV6-1 and TRBJ2-7, with TRBD1 as a possible D gene (5 bases). The V end lost 7 bases, the J end lost 2 bases, and 12 bases lay between the germline ends. CDR1 is MNHNS, CDR2 SASEGT, per germline. This CDR3 spans 13 amino acids. The CDR3 DNA reads TGTGCCAGCAACAGACAGTCTCCCTACGAGCAGTACTTC. Protein: CASNRQSPYEQYF.

This clone occurred once. The chain joins TRBV5-1 to TRBJ2-5; D may be TRBD1 (5 bases). V lost 0 bases and J lost 4, with 10 bases in between. The CDR3 consists of 14 residues. Germline V lookup: CDR1 SGHRS, CDR2 YFSETQ. In nucleotides, the CDR3 is TGCGCCAGCAGCTTGGTTGGGCAGGGAGAGACCCAGTACTTC. This sequence encodes CASSLVGQGETQYF.

The table lists this clone with a few counts. This chain uses TRBV2 with TRBJ2-1, with 9 positions matching TRBD2. The CDR3 is 16 residues long. With V trimmed by 4 bases and J by 4 bases, 8 bases remained unmatched. Germline V gives CDR1 SNHLY, CDR2 FYNNEI. The CDR3 bases are TGTGCCAGCAGTGCCCAGACTAGCGGAGCGTACAATGAGCAGTTCTTC. Translation gives CASSAQTSGAYNEQFF.

The rearrangement joins TRBV11-3 to TRBJ1-4, with 7 bases aligning to TRBD1. The CDR3 consists of 15 residues. V trimming: 5 bases; J trimming: 3 bases; junction bases outside the gene matches: 6. The germline V gene has CDR1 SGHNT and CDR2 YENEEA. The CDR3, as DNA: TGTGCCAGCAGCCAACGACAGGGCCCTAATGAAAAACTGTTTTTT. It translates to CASSQRQGPNEKLFF.

This clone came up a few times. The chain carries TRBV18 and TRBJ2-2, with TRBD1 identical over 7 bases. Trimming took 0 bases from V and 5 from J; bases not matched to a gene: 3. Germline V CDR1 and CDR2: KGHSH, LQKENI. This CDR3 has 15 residues. The CDR3 here is CASSPPETGTGELFF. In nucleotides, the CDR3 is TGTGCCAGCTCACCACCTGAGACAGGGACCGGGGAGCTGTTTTTT.

In its sample, this clone ranks as medium-sized. The rearrangement joins TRBV10-3 to TRBJ2-3; perhaps TRBD1 as D (6 bases). V dropped 6 bases and J dropped 2 bases, with 12 bases sitting between them. This CDR3 has 14 residues. Germline V gene data show CDR1 as ENHRY and CDR2 as SYGVKD. CDR3 bases: TGTGCCATCAGGGGGGCGTTTTACACAGATACGCAGTATTTT. This gives the protein CAIRGAFYTDTQYF.

The chain couples TRBV2 to TRBJ2-7, with a weak D call TRBD2 (5 bases). V was pared by 4 bases and J by 3 bases, with 7 bases between. The CDR3 is 12 amino acids. Germline values: CDR1 SNHLY, CDR2 FYNNEI. The CDR3 is CASSGTFYEQYF. The CDR3 DNA reads as TGTGCCAGCAGTGGGACTTTCTACGAGCAGTACTTC.

The chain links TRBV9 to TRBJ2-1; D not certain. Germline lookup yields CDR1 SGDLS and CDR2 YYNGEE. CDR3 length equals 15 residues. Trimming removed 4 bases at V and 0 bases at J, with 11 bases between. As DNA, the CDR3 is TGTGCCAGCAGCCCATATTTTAGCTCCTACAATGAGCAGTTCTTC. Translating it yields CASSPYFSSYNEQFF.